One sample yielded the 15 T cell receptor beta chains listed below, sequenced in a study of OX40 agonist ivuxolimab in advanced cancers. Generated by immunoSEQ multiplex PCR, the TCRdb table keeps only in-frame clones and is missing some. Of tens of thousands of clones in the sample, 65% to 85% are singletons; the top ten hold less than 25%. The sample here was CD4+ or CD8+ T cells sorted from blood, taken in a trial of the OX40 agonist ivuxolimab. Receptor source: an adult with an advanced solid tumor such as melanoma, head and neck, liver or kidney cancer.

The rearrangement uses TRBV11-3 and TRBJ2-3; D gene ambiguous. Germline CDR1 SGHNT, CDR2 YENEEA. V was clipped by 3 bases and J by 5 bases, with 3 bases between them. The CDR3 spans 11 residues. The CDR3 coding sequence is TGTGCCAGCAGCTTCGGAGATACGCAGTATTTT. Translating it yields CASSFGDTQYF.

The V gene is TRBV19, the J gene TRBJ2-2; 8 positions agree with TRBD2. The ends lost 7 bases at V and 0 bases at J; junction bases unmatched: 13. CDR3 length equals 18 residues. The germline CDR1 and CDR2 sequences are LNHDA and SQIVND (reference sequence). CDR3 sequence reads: CASTHPRAGGANTGELFF. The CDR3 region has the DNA TGTGCCAGTACCCACCCGAGGGCGGGAGGAGCGAACACCGGGGAGCTGTTTTTT.

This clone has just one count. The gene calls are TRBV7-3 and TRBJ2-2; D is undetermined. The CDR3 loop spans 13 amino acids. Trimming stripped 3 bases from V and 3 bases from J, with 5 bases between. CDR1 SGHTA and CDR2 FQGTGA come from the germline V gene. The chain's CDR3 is CASSFDYTGELFF. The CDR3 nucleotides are TGTGCCAGCAGCTTCGATTACACCGGGGAGCTGTTTTTT.

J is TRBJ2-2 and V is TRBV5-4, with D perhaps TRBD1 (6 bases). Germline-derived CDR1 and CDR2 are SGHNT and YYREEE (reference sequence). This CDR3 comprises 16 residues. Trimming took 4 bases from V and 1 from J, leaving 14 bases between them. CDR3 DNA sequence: TGTGCCAGCAGCCAGGGAACAGGGCAGAACACCGGGGAGCTGTTTTTT. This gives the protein CASSQGTGQNTGELFF.

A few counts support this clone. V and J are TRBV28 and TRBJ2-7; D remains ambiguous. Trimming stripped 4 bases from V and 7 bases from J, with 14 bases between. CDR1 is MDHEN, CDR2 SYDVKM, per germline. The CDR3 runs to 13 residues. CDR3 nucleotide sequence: TGTGCCAGCAGTTACGGGTATTTGGGAGAGCAGTACTTC. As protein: CASSYGYLGEQYF.

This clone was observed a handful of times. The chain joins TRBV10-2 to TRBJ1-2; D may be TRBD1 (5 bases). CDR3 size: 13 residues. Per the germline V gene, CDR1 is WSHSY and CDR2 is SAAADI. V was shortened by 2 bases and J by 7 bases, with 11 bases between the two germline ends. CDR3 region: CASSEVGARGYTF. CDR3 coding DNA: TGCGCCAGCAGTGAGGTCGGGGCACGTGGCTACACCTTC.

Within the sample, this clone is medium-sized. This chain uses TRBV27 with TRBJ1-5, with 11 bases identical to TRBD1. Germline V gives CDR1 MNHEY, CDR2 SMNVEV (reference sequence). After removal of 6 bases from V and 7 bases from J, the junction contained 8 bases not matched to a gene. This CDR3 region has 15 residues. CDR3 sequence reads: CASRRDRGSGQPQHF. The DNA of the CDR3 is TGTGCCAGCAGAAGGGACAGGGGGTCAGGACAGCCCCAGCATTTT.

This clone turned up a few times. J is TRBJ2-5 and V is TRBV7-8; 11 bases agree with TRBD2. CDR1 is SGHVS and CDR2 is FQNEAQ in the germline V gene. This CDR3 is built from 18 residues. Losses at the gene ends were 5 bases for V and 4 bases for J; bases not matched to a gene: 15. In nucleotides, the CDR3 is TGTGCCAGCAGCCCGTACCCCTTAGCGGGAGGGCCGGGAGAGACCCAGTACTTC. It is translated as CASSPYPLAGGPGETQYF. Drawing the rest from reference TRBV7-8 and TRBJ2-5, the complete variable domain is GAGVSQSPRYKVAKRGQDVALRCDPISGHVSLFWYQQALGQGPEFLTYFQNEAQLDKSGLPSDRFFAERPEGSVSTLKIQRTQQEDSAVYLCASSPYPLAGGPGETQYFGPGTRLLVL.

CDR3 region: CASSDSRDDNNEQFF. CDR3 nucleotides: TGTGCCAGCAGTGACTCGAGGGACGATAACAATGAGCAGTTCTTC. This chain links TRBV6-4 with TRBJ2-1, with D perhaps assigned TRBD1 or TRBD2 (5 bases each). CDR1 is MRHNA, CDR2 SNTAGT, per germline. V was pared by 0 bases and J by 5 bases, with 11 bases between. The CDR3 length is 15 residues.

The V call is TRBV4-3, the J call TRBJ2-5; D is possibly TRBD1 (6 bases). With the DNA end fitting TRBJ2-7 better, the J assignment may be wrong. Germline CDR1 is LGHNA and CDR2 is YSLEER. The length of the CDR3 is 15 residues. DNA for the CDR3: TGCGCCAGCAGCCAAGATCCTACAGGGTGGGGCGAGCAGTACTTC. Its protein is CASSQDPTGWGEQYF.

The CDR3 nucleotides read TGTGCCAGCAGTTGGGACAGGTCGGCCTACAATGAGCAGTTCTTC. Its translation is CASSWDRSAYNEQFF. V gene TRBV6-5 combines with J gene TRBJ2-1; 8 bases match TRBD1. V shed 4 bases and J 2 bases; nucleotides not matched to a gene: 4. Germline CDR1 reads MNHEY; CDR2 reads SVGAGI. The CDR3 runs to 15 residues.

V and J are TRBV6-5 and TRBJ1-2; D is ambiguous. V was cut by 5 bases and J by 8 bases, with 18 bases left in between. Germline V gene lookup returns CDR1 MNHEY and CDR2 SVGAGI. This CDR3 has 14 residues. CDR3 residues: CASSHDAQNKGYTF. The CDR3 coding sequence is TGTGCCAGCAGTCACGACGCGCAGAATAAGGGCTACACCTTC.

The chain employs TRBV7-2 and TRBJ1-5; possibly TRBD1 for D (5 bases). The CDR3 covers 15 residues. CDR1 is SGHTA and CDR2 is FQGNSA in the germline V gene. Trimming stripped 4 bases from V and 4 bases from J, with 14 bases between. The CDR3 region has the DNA TGTGCCAGCAGCTCCGGCAGGGCGATAAATCAGCCCCAGCATTTT. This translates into CASSSGRAINQPQHF.

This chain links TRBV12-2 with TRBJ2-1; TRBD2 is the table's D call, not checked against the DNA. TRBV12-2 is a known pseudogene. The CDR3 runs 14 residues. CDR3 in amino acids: CASRLAQRAEEQFF. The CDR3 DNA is TGTGCAAGTCGCTTAGCGCAGAGGGCGGAAGAGCAGTTCTTC.

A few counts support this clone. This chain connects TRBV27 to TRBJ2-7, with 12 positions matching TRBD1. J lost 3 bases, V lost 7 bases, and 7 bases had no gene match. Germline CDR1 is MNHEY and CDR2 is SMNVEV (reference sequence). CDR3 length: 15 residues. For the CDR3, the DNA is TGTGCCAGCACCTGGGGGACAGGGGGCTACTACGAGCAGTACTTC. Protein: CASTWGTGGYYEQYF.